This T cell receptor (beta chain) was sequenced during a study of blood T cells in healthy people across ages. The germline V gene has CDR1 SGHVS and CDR2 FNYEAQ. Trimming removed 5 bases from V and 5 bases from J, with 13 bases in between. This CDR3 has 15 residues. The donors, healthy Caucasians from Russia, were aged roughly 6 to 90. The use of a sample-barcoded 5' primer and a J-beta primer mix characterized a second PCR of about 7 to 12 cycles. TCRdb ran MiXCR on the 5' RACE reads and lists one entry per CDR3 protein. The sample lists 550,000 to 650,000 distinct CDR3 sequences, 27% seen once, with approximately 3.6% in the top ten. The sample was also reused in another study, on T cells of mothers and their children. Per that study: Whatever RNA was extracted went entirely into cDNA synthesis, at roughly 1.5 ug per 15 ul. Related mother-child pairs showed slightly higher but non-significant overlap than unrelated pairs.

Source material: blood. The TCR comes from a boy aged 2-9 years in good health. The genes are TRBV7-6 and TRBJ1-6, with D tentatively TRBD1 (6 bases). The CDR3 nucleotides are TGTGCCAGCAGCCTCCTTAGGGGGGATAATTCACCCCTCCACTTT. It yields the protein CASSLLRGDNSPLHF.